This T cell receptor (beta chain) was retrieved from a study of T cells in Graves' hyperthyroidism and ophthalmopathy. RNA transcripts provided the source from which TCR beta CDR3 regions were amplified. The HTBI set primed first-round TCR CDR3 RT-PCR. Using its own MiXCR run on the multiplex PCR reads, TCRdb lists one record per CDR3 protein. The top ten clones hold less than 3.5% of a sample with about 600,000 distinct CDR3 sequences, roughly 16% of them seen once. CDR1 is SNHLY, CDR2 FYNNEI, per germline. The CDR3 runs 14 residues. A note on this clonotype: One junction end disagrees with the germline gene, perhaps due to a read error.

V gene TRBV2 combines with J gene TRBJ2-3; D unclear. Source material: blood. The receptor was derived from a woman in her thirties or forties with Graves' ophthalmopathy. The CDR3 loop reads CAGSLLLSTDTQYF. For the CDR3, the DNA is TGTGCCGGCAGTCTTCTCCTGAGCACAGATACGCAGTATTTT.